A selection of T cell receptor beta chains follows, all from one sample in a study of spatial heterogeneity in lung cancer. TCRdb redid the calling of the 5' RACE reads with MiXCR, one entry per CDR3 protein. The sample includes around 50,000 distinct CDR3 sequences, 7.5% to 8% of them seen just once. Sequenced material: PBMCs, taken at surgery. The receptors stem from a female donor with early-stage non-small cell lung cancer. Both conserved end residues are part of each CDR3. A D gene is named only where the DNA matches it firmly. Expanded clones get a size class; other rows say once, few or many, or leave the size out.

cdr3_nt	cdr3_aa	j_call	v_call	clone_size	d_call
TGCGCCAGCAGGATCCTTGGGGATACGCAGTATTTT	CASRILGDTQYF	TRBJ2-3	TRBV5-1	NA	NA
TGTGCCAGCAGCCCAGCGGGGGGCGGGGATACGCAGTATTTT	CASSPAGGGDTQYF	TRBJ2-3	TRBV7-3	NA	TRBD2
TGTGCCAGTGCAAGGGACCAAGCTAACTATGGCTACACCTTC	CASARDQANYGYTF	TRBJ1-2	TRBV19	NA	NA
TGTGCCAGCATGGGCCAGGCGGTACAAGAGACCCAGTACTTC	CASMGQAVQETQYF	TRBJ2-5	TRBV12-3/TRBV12-4	NA	NA
TGTGCCAGCGACGACAGGAGCTCCTATAATTCACCCCTCCACTTT	CASDDRSSYNSPLHF	TRBJ1-6	TRBV2	NA	NA
TGTGCCAGCAGCCAAGATTGGCTAGCGGGGATCGATGAGCAGTTCTTC	CASSQDWLAGIDEQFF	TRBJ2-1	TRBV4-2	many	TRBD2
TGTGCCAGTAGTCCCTCCTATAGCAATCAGCCCCAGCATTTT	CASSPSYSNQPQHF	TRBJ1-5	TRBV19	few	NA
TGCGCCAGCAGCTTGGCAGGAAACGGGGAGCTGTTTTTT	CASSLAGNGELFF	TRBJ2-2	TRBV5-1	NA	NA
TGCAGTGCTAGTTTCGTGAACACCGGGGAGCTGTTTTTT	CSASFVNTGELFF	TRBJ2-2	TRBV20-1	many	NA
TGTGCCAGCAGTTACCAGGGGTCAAGCTACGAGCAGTACTTC	CASSYQGSSYEQYF	TRBJ2-7	TRBV6-2/TRBV6-3	many	NA
TGTGCCAGCAGTACACGGACTAGCAGGGGGGCAGATACGCAGTATTTT	CASSTRTSRGADTQYF	TRBJ2-3	TRBV12-3/TRBV12-4	NA	NA
TGTGCCAGCAGCGGACAACCTAGCGGGCGGATCACCGGGGAGCTGTTTTTT	CASSGQPSGRITGELFF	TRBJ2-2	TRBV5-4	NA	TRBD2
TGTGCCAGCAGCCTACAGGGCCACCCTAACGAGCAGTACTTC	CASSLQGHPNEQYF	TRBJ2-7	TRBV13	many	NA
TGTGCCAGCAGCTTAGAATCCCAGGGGTTGACCTACAATGAGCAGTTCTTC	CASSLESQGLTYNEQFF	TRBJ2-1	TRBV7-6	NA	NA